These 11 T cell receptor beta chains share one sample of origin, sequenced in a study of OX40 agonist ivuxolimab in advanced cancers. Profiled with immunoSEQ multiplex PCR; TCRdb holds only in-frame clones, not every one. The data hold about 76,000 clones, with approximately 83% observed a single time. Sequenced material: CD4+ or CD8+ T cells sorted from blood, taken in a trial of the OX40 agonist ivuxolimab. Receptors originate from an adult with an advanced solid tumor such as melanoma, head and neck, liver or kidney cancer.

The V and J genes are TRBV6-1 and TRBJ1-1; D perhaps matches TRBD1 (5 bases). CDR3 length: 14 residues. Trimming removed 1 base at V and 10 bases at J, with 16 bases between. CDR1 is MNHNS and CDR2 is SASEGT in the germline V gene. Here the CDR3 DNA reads TGTGCCAGCAGTGAAGGTGGGGCCAACCCGGGAGCTTTCTTT. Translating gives CASSEGGANPGAFF.

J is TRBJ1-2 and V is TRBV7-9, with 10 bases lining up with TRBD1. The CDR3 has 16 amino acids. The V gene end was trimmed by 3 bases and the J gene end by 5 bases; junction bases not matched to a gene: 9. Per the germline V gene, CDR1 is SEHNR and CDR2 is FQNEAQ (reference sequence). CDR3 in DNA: TGTGCCAGCAGCTTGGGCTCCGGGACAGGGGAATATGGCTACACCTTC. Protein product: CASSLGSGTGEYGYTF. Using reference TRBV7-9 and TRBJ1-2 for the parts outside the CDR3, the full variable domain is DTGVSQNPRHKITKRGQNVTFRCDPISEHNRLYWYRQTLGQGPEFLTYFQNEAQLEKSRLLSDRFSAERPKGSFSTLEIQRTEQGDSAMYLCASSLGSGTGEYGYTFGSGTRLTVV.

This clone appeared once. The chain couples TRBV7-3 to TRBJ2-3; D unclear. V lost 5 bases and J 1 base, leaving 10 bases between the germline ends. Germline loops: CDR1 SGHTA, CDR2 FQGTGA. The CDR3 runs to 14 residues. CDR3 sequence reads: CASSDLVGTDTQYF. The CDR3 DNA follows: TGTGCCAGCAGCGATCTTGTAGGCACAGATACGCAGTATTTT.

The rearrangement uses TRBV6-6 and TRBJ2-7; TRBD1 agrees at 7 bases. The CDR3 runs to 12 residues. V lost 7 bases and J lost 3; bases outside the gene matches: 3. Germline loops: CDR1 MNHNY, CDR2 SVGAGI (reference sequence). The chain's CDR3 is CASKTGFYEQYF. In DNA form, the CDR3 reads TGTGCCAGCAAGACAGGGTTCTACGAGCAGTACTTC.

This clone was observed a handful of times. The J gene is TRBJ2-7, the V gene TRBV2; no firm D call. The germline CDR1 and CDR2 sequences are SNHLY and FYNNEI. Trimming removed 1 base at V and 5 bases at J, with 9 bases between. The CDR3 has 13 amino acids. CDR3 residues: CASSEEGDDEQYF. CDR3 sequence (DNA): TGTGCCAGCAGTGAAGAGGGTGACGACGAGCAGTACTTC.

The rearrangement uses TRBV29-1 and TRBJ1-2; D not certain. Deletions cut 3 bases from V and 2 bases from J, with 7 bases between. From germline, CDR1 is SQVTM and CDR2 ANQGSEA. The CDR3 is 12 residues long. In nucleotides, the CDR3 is TGCAGCGTTGATCGGTGGAACTATGGCTACACCTTC. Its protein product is CSVDRWNYGYTF.

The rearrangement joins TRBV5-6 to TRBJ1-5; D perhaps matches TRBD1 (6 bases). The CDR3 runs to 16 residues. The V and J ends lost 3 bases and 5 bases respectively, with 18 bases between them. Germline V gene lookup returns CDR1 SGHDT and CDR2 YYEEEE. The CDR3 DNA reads TGTGCCAGCAGCTGGAACGAAGACAGGTCGTATCAGCCCCAGCATTTT. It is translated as CASSWNEDRSYQPQHF. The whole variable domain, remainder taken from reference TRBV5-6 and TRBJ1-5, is DAGVTQSPTHLIKTRGQQVTLRCSPKSGHDTVSWYQQALGQGPQFIFQYYEEEERQRGNFPDRFSGHQFPNYSSELNVNALLLGDSALYLCASSWNEDRSYQPQHFGDGTRLSIL.

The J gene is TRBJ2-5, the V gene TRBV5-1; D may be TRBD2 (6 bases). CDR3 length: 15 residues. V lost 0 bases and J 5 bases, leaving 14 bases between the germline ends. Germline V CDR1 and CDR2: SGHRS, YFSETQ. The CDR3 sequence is CASSLAGSGGETQYF. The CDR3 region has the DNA TGCGCCAGCAGCTTGGCCGGGAGCGGTGGGGAGACCCAGTACTTC.

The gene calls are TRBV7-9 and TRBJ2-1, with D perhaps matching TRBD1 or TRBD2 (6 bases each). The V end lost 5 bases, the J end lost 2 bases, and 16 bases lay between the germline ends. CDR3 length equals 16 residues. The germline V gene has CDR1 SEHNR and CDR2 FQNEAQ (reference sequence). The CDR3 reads CASSPGGGVPYNEQFF. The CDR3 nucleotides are TGTGCCAGCAGCCCTGGAGGGGGTGTCCCCTACAATGAGCAGTTCTTC. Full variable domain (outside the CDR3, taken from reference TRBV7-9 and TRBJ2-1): DTGVSQNPRHKITKRGQNVTFRCDPISEHNRLYWYRQTLGQGPEFLTYFQNEAQLEKSRLLSDRFSAERPKGSFSTLEIQRTEQGDSAMYLCASSPGGGVPYNEQFFGPGTRLTVL.

This chain's CDR3 is CATSRVTSGARNEQFF. In DNA, the CDR3 is TGTGCCACCAGCAGAGTTACTTCGGGGGCACGGAATGAGCAGTTCTTC. The rearrangement joins TRBV15 to TRBJ2-1, with D possibly being TRBD1 or TRBD2 (6 bases each). V was pared by 1 base and J by 7 bases, with 17 bases between. The germline CDR1 and CDR2 sequences are LNHNV and YYDKDF (reference sequence). The CDR3 sequence is 16 residues long.

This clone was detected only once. The CDR3 loop reads CASSLGGTGGYEQYF. The CDR3 DNA sequence: TGTGCCAGCAGTTTGGGCGGGACAGGGGGCTACGAGCAGTACTTC. The V and J genes are TRBV27 and TRBJ2-7, with TRBD1 matching 11 bases. Germline V lookup: CDR1 MNHEY, CDR2 SMNVEV (reference sequence). J gave up 3 bases and V 3 bases, and 4 bases lay outside the gene matches. The CDR3 covers 15 residues.